The 28 T cell receptor beta chains in this list originate from one sample, sequenced in a study of vaccination and CD4 T cells after COVID-19. These receptors are not linked to any known antigen. Cultured CD4+ T-cell DNA underwent Oncomine TCR Beta short-read sequencing. TCRdb recomputed calls from the PCR reads with MiXCR, one row per CDR3 protein. Of 15,000 to 20,000 distinct CDR3 sequences listed, about 52% are singletons. Treatment given: approximately nine-day PBMC culture with coronavirus spike peptide pools or control peptides (ViraFEST assay). Sequenced material: CD4+ T cells from blood, cultured in vitro. The origin of the receptors is a human donor who had recovered from COVID-19.

The chain combines TRBV6-2 or TRBV6-3 with TRBJ1-5; D call uncertain. V gave up 2 bases and J gave up 2 bases, with 10 bases separating them. This CDR3 is built from 15 residues. From germline, CDR1 is MNHEY and CDR2 SVGEGT. The CDR3 loop reads CASSYGSVGNQPQHF. The CDR3 DNA follows: TGTGCCAGCAGTTACGGATCCGTGGGCAATCAGCCCCAGCATTTT.

This chain joins TRBV2 and TRBJ2-7, with D possibly being TRBD1 (6 bases). This CDR3 spans 15 amino acids. V lost 6 bases and J lost 2, with 17 bases in between. Germline values: CDR1 SNHLY, CDR2 FYNNEI. This CDR3 is CASSARGAETYEQYF. The CDR3 DNA is TGTGCCAGCAGCGCCAGGGGAGCGGAAACCTACGAGCAGTACTTC.

The V gene is TRBV19, the J gene TRBJ2-1; TRBD2 agrees at 11 bases. Germline values: CDR1 LNHDA, CDR2 SQIVND (reference sequence). V gave up 9 bases and J gave up 8 bases; unmatched junction bases: 15. The CDR3 has 16 amino acids. This CDR3 reads CASSLLPSGGQYEQFF. The CDR3 DNA follows: TGTGCCAGCAGCTTACTCCCTAGCGGGGGGCAATATGAGCAGTTCTTC. The variable domain in full, completed from reference TRBV19 and TRBJ2-1, reads DGGITQSPKYLFRKEGQNVTLSCEQNLNHDAMYWYRQDPGQGLRLIYYSQIVNDFQKGDIAEGYSVSREKKESFPLTVTSAQKNPTAFYLCASSLLPSGGQYEQFFGPGTRLTVL.

This rearrangement joins TRBV6-5 to TRBJ1-3; 8 bases are a match to TRBD1. Germline loops: CDR1 MNHEY, CDR2 SVGAGI. This CDR3 has 15 amino acids. With 2 bases clipped from V and 4 bases from J, the junction kept 4 bases outside the gene matches. DNA for the CDR3: TGTGCCAGCAGTTACGACAGGGGCTCCGGAAACACCATATATTTT. Residues: CASSYDRGSGNTIYF.

The V gene is TRBV14, the J gene TRBJ2-7; TRBD2 matches at 8 bases. This CDR3 is 15 amino acids long. The germline gives CDR1 SGHDN, CDR2 FVKESK. V dropped 2 bases and J dropped 0; count of bases not matched to a gene: 3. CDR3: CASSQRLARSYEQYF. DNA of the CDR3: TGTGCCAGCAGCCAAAGACTAGCGCGCTCCTACGAGCAGTACTTC.

The genes are TRBV12-3 or TRBV12-4 and TRBJ1-1, with 7 bases matching TRBD1. CDR3 length: 14 residues. J lost 4 bases, V lost 1 base, and 3 bases had no gene match. The CDR3 sequence: CASSLGQGATEAFF. CDR3 nucleotide sequence: TGTGCCAGCAGTTTAGGACAGGGCGCCACTGAAGCTTTCTTT.

The chain has TRBV11-3 and TRBJ1-1; 7 bases are shared with TRBD1. The ends lost 0 bases at V and 3 bases at J; junction bases unmatched: 7. This CDR3 is 16 amino acids long. Germline CDR1 SGHNT, CDR2 YENEEA. CDR3 DNA: TGTGCCAGCAGCTTAGATCGGCCAGGGGGGCACACTGAAGCTTTCTTT. Translated, it gives CASSLDRPGGHTEAFF.

The chain employs TRBV6-2 or TRBV6-3 and TRBJ1-5; D is uncertain. Trimming stripped 4 bases from V and 4 bases from J, with 8 bases between. Germline CDR1 reads MNHEY; CDR2 reads SVGEGT. The CDR3 is 13 amino acids. Here the CDR3 DNA reads TGTGCCAGCAGTTTCCCCGCGAATCAGCCCCAGCATTTT. This codes for CASSFPANQPQHF.

V gene TRBV19 combines with J gene TRBJ1-1; D is ambiguous. The CDR3 extends over 11 amino acids. The V end lost 6 bases, the J end lost 10 bases, and 12 bases lay between the germline ends. Germline CDR1 and CDR2: LNHDA and SQIVND (reference sequence). The CDR3 DNA reads TGTGCCAGTAGGAACCCGCGAGGAGCTTTCTTT. This sequence encodes CASRNPRGAFF.

In DNA, the CDR3 is TGTGCCAGCAGCTACGGAACGAGGTACGAGCAGTACTTC. Protein: CASSYGTRYEQYF. V gene TRBV6-5 combines with J gene TRBJ2-7; unclear D gene. Germline loops: CDR1 MNHEY, CDR2 SVGAGI. This CDR3 has 13 amino acids. V shed 6 bases and J shed 4 bases, with 13 bases lying between them.

This clonotype has more than one count but fewer than ten. The CDR3 coding sequence is TGCAGTGCTTTTTTCCGATTGACAGGGGGGACAGATACGCAGTATTTT. Its translation: CSAFFRLTGGTDTQYF. The V call is TRBV20-1, the J call TRBJ2-3, with TRBD1 matching over 9 bases. Germline V gene lookup returns CDR1 DFQATT and CDR2 SNEGSKA (reference sequence). This CDR3 region has 16 residues. Losses at the gene ends were 5 bases for V and 3 bases for J; bases not matched to a gene: 12.

The chain has TRBV10-3 and TRBJ1-6; possible D gene TRBD1, 5 bases. The V gene's germline CDR1 is ENHRY and CDR2 SYGVKD. This CDR3 spans 12 amino acids. V lost 10 bases and J lost 10, with 14 bases in between. The CDR3 DNA sequence: TGTGCCAACGGGGCCCCCGGCTCACCCCTCCACTTT. This encodes CANGAPGSPLHF.

The gene calls are TRBV7-9 and TRBJ2-5; 9 bases line up with TRBD2. Germline assignment: CDR1 SEHNR and CDR2 FQNEAQ (reference sequence). Trimming at V came to 2 bases and at J to 4 bases, leaving 5 bases not matched to a gene. This CDR3 has 15 amino acids. The chain's CDR3 is CASSLISGRGETQYF. The CDR3 DNA sequence: TGTGCCAGCAGCTTAATTAGCGGGAGAGGAGAGACCCAGTACTTC.

Here the CDR3 reads CSARVSYPVETQYF. For the CDR3, the DNA is TGCAGTGCTAGAGTCTCGTACCCCGTAGAGACCCAGTACTTC. The chain recombines TRBV20-1 with TRBJ2-5; D remains ambiguous. The CDR3 is 14 amino acids. Trimming stripped 1 base from V and 4 bases from J, with 13 bases between. Germline V gene data show CDR1 as DFQATT and CDR2 as SNEGSKA (reference sequence).

The J gene is TRBJ1-1, the V gene TRBV6-2 or TRBV6-3; D may be TRBD1 (5 bases). Between the trimmed V and J ends, which lost 6 bases and 5 bases, there was a span of 16 bases. The CDR3 consists of 14 residues. Germline assignment: CDR1 MNHEY and CDR2 SVGEGT. The CDR3 spells CASRTMGVGTEAFF. The CDR3 nucleotides are TGTGCCAGCAGAACTATGGGGGTGGGGACTGAAGCTTTCTTT.

The J gene is TRBJ2-1, the V gene TRBV6-2 or TRBV6-3; 10 positions match TRBD1. Unmatched junction bases numbered 2, after V lost 2 bases and J lost 10 bases. The CDR3 sequence is 13 residues long. The V gene's germline CDR1 is MNHEY and CDR2 SVGEGT. CDR3 residues: CASSYRDRGEQFF. The DNA of the CDR3 is TGTGCCAGCAGTTACCGGGACAGGGGAGAGCAGTTCTTC.

The chain couples TRBV7-3 to TRBJ2-2; 13 bases fit TRBD2. The CDR3 loop spans 16 amino acids. V lost 4 bases and J lost 6; bases outside the gene matches: 5. Germline loops: CDR1 SGHTA, CDR2 FQGTGA. For the CDR3, the DNA is TGTGCCAGCAGCTCCTTCGGGACTAGCGGGGCCGGGGAGCTGTTTTTT. Its translation: CASSSFGTSGAGELFF.

A few counts support this clonotype. The genes are TRBV20-1 and TRBJ2-1, with 8 nucleotides matching TRBD2. Per germline, CDR1 DFQATT and CDR2 SNEGSKA (reference sequence). This CDR3 comprises 15 residues. V lost 1 base, J lost 8 bases, and 10 bases stayed unmatched. The CDR3 region is CSARGLRGAHDEQFF. The CDR3 region has the DNA TGCAGTGCTAGAGGGTTGCGGGGGGCCCATGATGAGCAGTTCTTC.

The chain employs TRBV11-3 and TRBJ1-1; D remains unclear. The CDR3 is made up of 16 amino acids. CDR1 SGHNT and CDR2 YENEEA come from the germline V gene. The V end lost 0 bases, the J end lost 1 base, and 12 bases lay between the germline ends. The CDR3 is CASSLDLITKNTEAFF. The CDR3 region has the DNA TGTGCCAGCAGCTTAGATTTAATCACAAAGAACACTGAAGCTTTCTTT. The entire variable domain, with the rest obtained from reference TRBV11-3 and TRBJ1-1, is as follows: EAGVVQSPRYKIIEKKQPVAFWCNPISGHNTLYWYLQNLGQGPELLIRYENEEAVDDSQLPKDRFSAERLKGVDSTLKIQPAELGDSAVYLCASSLDLITKNTEAFFGQGTRLTVV.

The J gene is TRBJ1-2, the V gene TRBV7-9, with a tentative D call TRBD1 (5 bases). V shed 0 bases and J shed 8 bases, with 10 bases lying between them. The V gene's germline CDR1 is SEHNR and CDR2 FQNEAQ (reference sequence). CDR3 size: 13 residues. CDR3 bases: TGTGCCAGCAGCTTAGCAGGGACGGACGGCTACACCTTC. Translating it yields CASSLAGTDGYTF.

V gene TRBV20-1 combines with J gene TRBJ2-1, with TRBD2 matching over 9 bases. The germline V gene has CDR1 DFQATT and CDR2 SNEGSKA (reference sequence). The V and J ends lost 2 bases and 0 bases, in that order; junction bases with no gene match: 8. The CDR3 totals 17 residues. CDR3 amino acids: CSARRSGGRSSYNEQFF. CDR3 in DNA: TGCAGTGCTAGAAGGAGCGGGGGGCGAAGCTCCTACAATGAGCAGTTCTTC.

The chain joins TRBV20-1 to TRBJ2-1, with 8 nucleotides matching TRBD2. V shed 5 bases and J 2 bases; nucleotides not matched to a gene: 8. Germline V lookup: CDR1 DFQATT, CDR2 SNEGSKA (reference sequence). The CDR3 has 15 residues. CDR3 in DNA: TGCAGTGCTCAGTCGGGTAGCGGGACCTACAATGAGCAGTTCTTC. Encoded protein: CSAQSGSGTYNEQFF.

This clonotype was found a few times. The rearrangement joins TRBV12-3 or TRBV12-4 to TRBJ1-1; no clear D. V was clipped by 5 bases and J by 1 base, with 11 bases between them. This CDR3 contains 14 residues. The CDR3 loop reads CASSVRPENTEAFF. The CDR3 DNA reads as TGTGCCAGCAGTGTCCGGCCCGAGAACACTGAAGCTTTCTTT.

The chain uses TRBV12-3 or TRBV12-4 and TRBJ1-5; perhaps TRBD1 as D (5 bases). This CDR3 comprises 14 residues. The germline V and J ends were trimmed by 3 bases and 4 bases, with 10 bases remaining between them. CDR3 loop: CASSFGTVNQPQHF. The CDR3 nucleotides read TGTGCCAGCAGTTTTGGGACGGTTAATCAGCCCCAGCATTTT.

The chain carries TRBV20-1 and TRBJ2-1, with D perhaps TRBD1 (5 bases). The germline gives CDR1 DFQATT, CDR2 SNEGSKA (reference sequence). V lost 5 bases, J lost 0 bases, and 11 bases lay in between. CDR3 size: 14 residues. In nucleotides, the CDR3 is TGCAGTGCTCAGGGCCGCAGCTCCTACAATGAGCAGTTCTTC. Its protein product is CSAQGRSSYNEQFF.

Written as DNA, the CDR3 is TGTGCCAGCAGCTTAACTAGCGCCTACGAGCAGTACTTC. It specifies CASSLTSAYEQYF. The chain couples TRBV7-8 to TRBJ2-7; TRBD2 matches 7 bases. The germline gives CDR1 SGHVS, CDR2 FQNEAQ. The CDR3 spans 13 residues. With 2 bases clipped from V and 2 bases from J, the junction kept 0 bases outside the gene matches.

This clonotype has a handful of counts. The CDR3 sequence: CASSLGGAITDTQYF. CDR3 nucleotide sequence: TGTGCCAGCAGTTTAGGAGGGGCGATCACAGATACGCAGTATTTT. V usage is TRBV6-5 and J usage is TRBJ2-3; maybe TRBD2 (6 bases). Germline CDR1 reads MNHEY; CDR2 reads SVGAGI. V dropped 4 bases and J dropped 2 bases, with 13 bases sitting between them. CDR3 length: 15 amino acids.

This clonotype has only a few counts. The chain joins TRBV7-3 to TRBJ2-3; unclear D gene. From germline, CDR1 is SGHTA and CDR2 FQGTGA. Trimming pared 2 bases from V and 1 base from J, leaving 13 bases between. This CDR3 is built from 16 residues. CDR3 sequence (DNA): TGTGCCAGCAGCTTAGGGTCTCAGTCTGGCACAGATACGCAGTATTTT. Translating it yields CASSLGSQSGTDTQYF. The entire variable domain, with the rest obtained from reference TRBV7-3 and TRBJ2-3, is as follows: GAGVSQTPSNKVTEKGKYVELRCDPISGHTALYWYRQSLGQGPEFLIYFQGTGAADDSGLPNDRFFAVRPEGSVSTLKIQRTERGDSAVYLCASSLGSQSGTDTQYFGPGTRLTVL.